This TCR beta chain was identified during a study of blood T cell repertoires in COVID-19. The assay was immunoSEQ multiplex PCR, and TCRdb's table has in-frame clones only and misses some. Found here are over 15,000 clones, 93% of them singletons; the top ten hold approximately 5%. Sequenced input: peripheral blood. The TCR originated in a human donor in a cohort sampled during active COVID-19.

This CDR3 is CASNRDNEAFF. The CDR3 DNA follows: TGTGCCAGCAACCGGGACAATGAAGCTTTCTTT. The chain combines TRBV7-9 with TRBJ1-1; tentative D call: TRBD1 (6 bases). The length of the CDR3 is 11 residues. Deletions cut 7 bases from V and 7 bases from J, with 10 bases between. Germline CDR1 and CDR2: SEHNR and FQNEAQ (reference sequence).